This T cell receptor (beta chain) was sequenced for a study of blood T cell repertoires in COVID-19. Study as a whole: There were acute and convalescent COVID-19 samples, and they came from the United States, Italy and Spain.

Trimming removed 2 bases at V and 7 bases at J, with 18 bases between. Germline V gene lookup returns CDR1 MNHEY and CDR2 SVGAGI. The CDR3 contains 16 residues. In the source study's methods: Amplified reference gene primers provided the basis for estimating nucleated cell counts. The table came from immunoSEQ multiplex PCR; TCRdb's copy has only in-frame clones and leaves some out. That table furnishes V, J and clone size, whereas the DNA furnished D and trimming. The sample holds about 49,000 clones, about three quarters seen once. This rearrangement joins TRBV6-5 to TRBJ2-1; a weak D match, TRBD2 (7 bases). The sequencing input was peripheral blood. This clonotype was obtained from a man aged 70-80 years with active or convalescent COVID-19. The DNA of the CDR3 is TGTGCCAGCAGTTACACGGCACAGGGAGCGGGGAATGAGCAGTTCTTC. Translation gives CASSYTAQGAGNEQFF.